This TCR beta chain was identified in a study of identical twins. Points from the study as a whole: There was an excess of low generation probability in the out-of-frame alpha sequences that twins shared. With abundant cord blood beta clonotypes, insertions were fewer; memory repertoires showed no such pattern.

With no exceptions, donors were healthy Caucasians. Template switching created a universal primer site, and the cDNA included unique molecular identifiers. A single record per CDR3 protein comes from TCRdb applying MiXCR to the 5' RACE reads. The table lists about 660,000 distinct CDR3 sequences, approximately 9% of them singletons, with around 0.98% in the top ten. A note on this clonotype: Its antigen remains unidentified.

V lost 0 bases, J lost 1 base, and 14 bases lay in between. This CDR3 comprises 17 residues. Germline V gene data show CDR1 as LNHNV and CDR2 as YYDKDF (reference sequence). The same data also contributed to another study, on yellow fever vaccine responses in identical twins.

The V call is TRBV15, the J call TRBJ2-3, with a weak D call TRBD2 (6 bases). The sample taken for sequencing was PBMCs. This TCR derives from a woman between 18 and 30 years old in good health. The DNA for the CDR3 is TGTGCCACCAGCAGAGATGGGGGTGGCGGGGGCACAGATACGCAGTATTTT. Amino acid sequence: CATSRDGGGGGTDTQYF.